Listed below are T cell receptor beta chains from one sample, sequenced in a study of cytomegalovirus exposure and HLA in healthy donors. Sequenced by immunoSEQ multiplex PCR; TCRdb stores in-frame clones only, minus some. The profile shows about 160,000 clones, less than 90% of them singletons. Specimen: PBMCs. These receptors came from a woman younger than 45 in good health and CMV-seronegative. Each CDR3 is given with its conserved first and last residue. D genes are given only for firm matches. Size is omitted from some rows. Given values are once, few, many or a class for expanded clones.

length | D | J | size | V | CDR3 | DNA
12 | - | TRBJ2-4 | - | TRBV7-2 | CASSVAKNIQYF | TGTGCCAGCAGCGTAGCCAAAAACATTCAGTACTTC
14 | - | TRBJ1-1 | - | TRBV7-8 | CASRTGQLNTEAFF | TGTGCCAGCAGGACTGGACAGTTGAACACTGAAGCTTTCTTT
15 | TRBD1 | TRBJ1-3 | - | TRBV2 | CASSGQGAGGNTIYF | TGTGCCAGCAGTGGGCAGGGGGCTGGTGGAAACACCATATATTTT
15 | TRBD1 | TRBJ1-6 | - | TRBV9 | CASSAADRVGSPLHF | TGTGCCAGCAGCGCCGCGGACAGGGTTGGCTCACCCCTCCACTTT
17 | - | TRBJ2-4 | few | TRBV25-1 | CASSESEQGSAKNIQYF | TGTGCCAGCAGTGAATCGGAACAGGGAAGTGCCAAAAACATTCAGTACTTC
13 | - | TRBJ1-1 | - | TRBV28 | CASRSARNTEAFF | TGTGCCAGCAGATCCGCACGGAACACTGAAGCTTTCTTT
14 | TRBD1 | TRBJ1-2 | few | TRBV5-6 | CASSLVPGQVGYTF | TGTGCCAGCAGCTTGGTCCCGGGACAGGTCGGCTACACCTTC
17 | TRBD1 | TRBJ2-7 | - | TRBV19 | CASSMVGDRDLEYEQYF | TGTGCCAGTAGTATGGTGGGGGACAGGGACCTTGAGTACGAGCAGTACTTC
15 | TRBD1 | TRBJ1-5 | - | TRBV19 | CAARPTGAGVQPQHF | TGTGCAGCAAGGCCCACAGGGGCCGGGGTTCAGCCCCAGCATTTT
16 | TRBD1 | TRBJ1-6 | - | TRBV7-9 | CASSLVGLTGDSPLHF | TGTGCCAGCAGCTTAGTAGGGTTAACAGGGGATTCACCCCTCCACTTT
11 | - | TRBJ1-1 | - | TRBV6-1 | CASSLRTEAFF | TGTGCCAGCAGTTTGAGGACTGAAGCTTTCTTT
11 | - | TRBJ1-1 | - | TRBV20-1 | CSARVGAEAFF | TGCAGTGCTAGGGTGGGGGCTGAAGCTTTCTTT
13 | - | TRBJ1-1 | - | TRBV5-1 | CASSLFSYSEAFF | TGCGCCAGCAGCTTGTTTAGTTATAGTGAAGCTTTCTTT
13 | - | TRBJ1-2 | once | TRBV7-6 | CASSPREDYGYTF | TGTGCCAGCAGCCCCAGGGAGGACTATGGCTACACCTTC
15 | TRBD1 | TRBJ1-2 | - | TRBV28 | CASSPIGQGGYGYTF | TGTGCCAGCAGTCCTATCGGACAGGGCGGCTATGGCTACACCTTC
14 | - | TRBJ1-1 | - | TRBV27 | CASSFPAVVTEAFF | TGTGCCAGCAGTTTTCCGGCCGTTGTCACTGAAGCTTTCTTT
20 | - | TRBJ2-3 | - | TRBV9 | CASTRGSVTTTWSSTDTQYF | TGTGCCAGTACCAGGGGATCGGTGACGACAACTTGGTCTAGCACAGATACGCAGTATTTT
14 | TRBD2 | TRBJ2-7 | - | TRBV7-9 | CASSTGTSSYEQYF | TGTGCCAGCAGCACCGGGACTAGCTCCTACGAGCAGTACTTC